This is a list of T cell receptor beta chains from one sample in a study of blood T cells in healthy people across ages. MiXCR was run by TCRdb on the 5' RACE reads, yielding one entry per CDR3 protein. Among roughly 700,000 distinct CDR3 sequences listed, more than 40% were seen once. The sequenced sample consisted of blood. The receptor source for this set is a woman between 55 and 75 years old in good health. Each CDR3 is given with its conserved first and last residue.

CDR3 length	V gene	J gene	CDR3 protein
14	TRBV7-9	TRBJ1-2	CASSNGPLRSGYTF
15	TRBV5-6	-	CASTPGASGYYEQYF
16	TRBV12-3/TRBV12-4	TRBJ2-5	CASSLLRDRGKETQYF
13	TRBV9	TRBJ2-5	CASSIRQGETQYF
16	TRBV24-1	TRBJ2-1	CATSDLTSASYNEQFF
14	TRBV20-1	-	CSARGLAGQYEQYF
14	TRBV3-1	TRBJ2-2	CASSPVMGTGELFF
14	TRBV5-5	TRBJ2-5	CASSLGMPQETQYF
15	TRBV20-1	TRBJ2-2	CSAEVGTGNTGELFF
13	TRBV6-1	TRBJ2-3	CASKRQGGDTQYF
16	TRBV28	TRBJ1-2	CASSLGGRGQVYGYTF
14	TRBV9	TRBJ2-3	CANSVEQSTDTQYF
13	TRBV6-2/TRBV6-3	TRBJ2-1	CASTLTRNNEQFF
13	TRBV3-1	TRBJ2-3	CATYSWSTDTQYF
15	TRBV11-3	TRBJ2-1	CASSLGRLNYNEQFF
13	TRBV3-1	TRBJ2-3	CASSTLASDTQYF
16	TRBV10-3	TRBJ2-7	CAISDQTRSYSYEQYF
14	TRBV6-5	TRBJ1-1	CASRMDSLNTEAFF
16	TRBV7-9	TRBJ2-7	CASSYRGTGSNPEQYF
15	TRBV5-1	TRBJ2-1	CASSLEAARGNEQFF
12	TRBV6-1	-	CASSEGGEKQYF
13	TRBV28	TRBJ1-4	CASSLSGNEKLFF
14	TRBV20-1	TRBJ2-5	CSASERLGQETQYF
16	TRBV7-2	TRBJ1-2	CASSSRTEDNLYGYTF
14	TRBV5-6	-	CASSFSSGGETQYF
14	TRBV28	TRBJ1-2	CASSVANERYGYTF
11	TRBV3-1	TRBJ1-4	CASSLGGKLFF
14	TRBV5-1	TRBJ2-5	CASSLWGFQETQYF
12	TRBV29-1	TRBJ2-1	CSVETNRNEQFF
13	TRBV12-3/TRBV12-4	TRBJ2-6	CASRIDRANVLTF
13	TRBV3-1	TRBJ2-3	CASRRTGADTQYF
13	TRBV30	TRBJ2-7	CAWSAGGPYEQYF
11	TRBV2	TRBJ2-7	CASSGGGKQYF
15	TRBV28	TRBJ2-5	CASNEPGQGSETQYF
15	TRBV2	TRBJ2-5	CASSEGELAYNEQYF
14	TRBV29-1	TRBJ1-2	CSVVGTASNYGYTF
14	TRBV5-5	-	CASSRTGGEGEQYF
16	TRBV4-1	TRBJ2-1	CASSQDGKNSYNEQFF
15	TRBV7-9	TRBJ1-2	CASSLDIGTGDGYTF
15	TRBV28	TRBJ2-1	CASSYPGQAYNERYF
15	TRBV2	TRBJ1-1	CASRKTGSVNTEAFF
18	TRBV3-1	TRBJ2-5	CASSHRGLAGLGTNEQYF